The clone carrying this T cell receptor (beta chain) was observed at least ten times. Its antigen is currently unknown. This entry belongs to a study of T cells in Graves' hyperthyroidism and ophthalmopathy. Diagnosis rested on symptoms, serum thyroxine and TRAb, thyroid ultrasound, and orbital computed tomography. Germline V gives CDR1 MDHEN, CDR2 SYDVKM. The CDR3 spans 13 residues. Trimming shortened V by 2 bases and J by 6 bases, and 8 bases separated the two germline ends. Findings and limits, study-wide: Ophthalmopathy was distinguished from stable hyperthyroidism by 13 V-J signatures. Appearing also in blood were most of the thyroid clonotypes expanded above 0.001.

TCR beta CDR3 region amplification was performed from RNA transcripts. The HTBI primer set served for first-round RT-PCR of the TCR CDR3. MiXCR, applied by TCRdb to the multiplex PCR reads, yields one record per CDR3 protein. The sample lists over 200,000 distinct CDR3 sequences; about 17% were seen once. This rearrangement joins TRBV28 to TRBJ1-5; D gene uncertain. The source material was blood. This TCR derives from a man in his forties or fifties with Graves' hyperthyroidism. The CDR3 reads CASSLVVGQPQHF. CDR3 nucleotide sequence: TGTGCCAGCAGTTTAGTCGTGGGTCAGCCCCAGCATTTT.